One and the same sample provided the 29 T cell receptor beta chains below, sequenced in a study of cytomegalovirus exposure and HLA in healthy donors. The data were produced by immunoSEQ multiplex PCR, yet TCRdb's version contains in-frame clones alone and is incomplete. Among about 170,000 clones listed, 85% to 90% were seen once. Sequencing was done on a sample of PBMCs. Receptor source: a man aged 18 to 29 in good health and CMV-seropositive.

This sequence joins TRBV19 and TRBJ2-1, with 13 bases fitting TRBD2. The CDR3 contains 18 residues. CDR1 and CDR2 from the germline V gene are LNHDA and SQIVND (reference sequence). J gave up 7 bases and V 4 bases, and 13 bases lay outside the gene matches. This chain's CDR3 is CASSRNPPGLAGWNEQFF. In DNA, the CDR3 is TGTGCCAGTAGTAGAAACCCTCCGGGACTAGCGGGATGGAATGAGCAGTTCTTC.

The genes are TRBV7-9 and TRBJ2-3; D gene uncertain. V lost 5 bases, J lost 1 base, and 10 bases lay in between. Germline values: CDR1 SEHNR, CDR2 FQNEAQ (reference sequence). The CDR3 extends over 14 amino acids. The CDR3 is CASSPGVGTDTQYF. CDR3 DNA sequence: TGTGCCAGCAGCCCCGGAGTGGGCACAGATACGCAGTATTTT.

The rearrangement joins TRBV18 to TRBJ2-1, with TRBD2 matching 8 bases. The CDR3 loop spans 14 amino acids. The junction had 3 bases not matched to a gene; V was cut back by 2 bases and J by 6 bases. In germline, CDR1 is KGHSH, CDR2 LQKENI. The CDR3 reads CASSPGLAFNEQFF. In nucleotides, the CDR3 is TGTGCCAGCTCACCAGGACTAGCTTTCAATGAGCAGTTCTTC.

J is TRBJ2-1 and V is TRBV7-3; 10 bases align to TRBD2. This CDR3 contains 16 residues. CDR1 is SGHTA and CDR2 is FQGTGA in the germline V gene. The trim removed 5 bases at V and 2 bases at J, leaving 6 bases unmatched. CDR3 in amino acids: CASSQGLAFPYNEQFF. The CDR3 DNA reads TGTGCCAGCAGCCAGGGACTAGCGTTCCCCTACAATGAGCAGTTCTTC.

This chain joins TRBV11-3 and TRBJ2-7, with TRBD1 matching over 7 bases. This CDR3 comprises 13 residues. V lost 4 bases to trimming and J lost 5 bases; unmatched junction nucleotides: 5. Germline V gene data show CDR1 as SGHNT and CDR2 as YENEEA. The CDR3 here is CASSSNRGHEQYF. The CDR3 nucleotides are TGTGCCAGCAGCTCGAACAGGGGTCACGAGCAGTACTTC.

About this clone itself: The germline gene is not matched at one end of the junction; a read error may be the cause. The V gene is TRBV6-1, the J gene TRBJ1-1, with a possible D match to TRBD1 (6 bases). CDR3 length equals 13 residues. In germline, CDR1 is MNHNS, CDR2 SASEGT. The CDR3 DNA follows: TGTGCCAGCAGTGACCAAAGGGACACAGAAGCTTTCTTT. Translation: CASSDQRDTEAFF.

CDR3 residues: CATSSDGTAQETQYF. For the CDR3, the DNA is TGTGCCACCAGCAGTGATGGGACTGCCCAAGAGACCCAGTACTTC. V is TRBV15 and J is TRBJ2-5; possibly TRBD2 for D (6 bases). Trimming removed 3 bases from V and 1 base from J, with 12 bases in between. CDR3 size: 15 residues. Germline-derived CDR1 and CDR2 are LNHNV and YYDKDF (reference sequence).

The V and J genes are TRBV4-2 and TRBJ1-1; 9 nucleotides align to TRBD1. The germline V gene has CDR1 LGHNA and CDR2 YNFKEQ. J gave up 3 bases and V 6 bases, and 2 bases lay outside the gene matches. The length of the CDR3 is 13 residues. In DNA form, the CDR3 reads TGTGCCAGCAGTACAGGGGGCGACACTGAAGCTTTCTTT. Its protein product is CASSTGGDTEAFF.

The rearrangement uses TRBV19 and TRBJ2-1; 9 bases map to TRBD1. CDR1 is LNHDA, CDR2 SQIVND, per germline (reference sequence). The CDR3 loop spans 16 amino acids. V was clipped by 5 bases and J by 1 base; unmatched bases: 6. CDR3 protein: CASSALGTGSYNEQFF. The CDR3, as DNA: TGTGCCAGTAGTGCCTTAGGGACAGGGTCCTACAATGAGCAGTTCTTC.

This clone was counted a single time. The sample holds other DNA sequences that translate to the same CDR3. The chain recombines TRBV28 with TRBJ2-7; tentative D call: TRBD2 (6 bases). CDR1 is MDHEN, CDR2 SYDVKM, per germline. The V end lost 6 bases, the J end lost 9 bases, and 18 bases lay between the germline ends. The CDR3 loop spans 13 amino acids. CDR3 amino acids: CASSATLTEGQYF. The CDR3 DNA reads as TGTGCCAGCAGCGCAACTCTTACGGAGGGGCAGTACTTC.

The V gene is TRBV9, the J gene TRBJ2-5; TRBD1 aligns across 9 bases. V was clipped by 0 bases and J by 7 bases; unmatched bases: 10. CDR1 SGDLS and CDR2 YYNGEE come from the germline V gene. The CDR3 is made up of 16 amino acids. Written as DNA, the CDR3 is TGTGCCAGCAGCGTAGGGGGGGACAGGGACGTTGGGACCCAGTACTTC. Its protein product is CASSVGGDRDVGTQYF. The variable domain in full, with the rest retrieved from reference TRBV9 and TRBJ2-5, is DSGVTQTPKHLITATGQRVTLRCSPRSGDLSVYWYQQSLDQGLQFLIQYYNGEERAKGNILERFSAQQFPDLHSELNLSSLELGDSALYFCASSVGGDRDVGTQYFGPGTRLLVL.

The V call is TRBV5-1, the J call TRBJ2-1; the match to TRBD2 covers 8 bases. The V gene's germline CDR1 is SGHRS and CDR2 YFSETQ. The CDR3 runs to 14 residues. V lost 3 bases and J lost 3; bases outside the gene matches: 2. CDR3 coding DNA: TGCGCCAGCAGCTGGGGGACTAGCTACAATGAGCAGTTCTTC. As protein: CASSWGTSYNEQFF.

The chain recombines TRBV5-1 with TRBJ1-1, with D perhaps matching TRBD1 (6 bases). Deletions cut 4 bases from V and 5 bases from J, with 15 bases between. The CDR3 is 14 amino acids. Germline V gene data show CDR1 as SGHRS and CDR2 as YFSETQ. The CDR3 nucleotides are TGCGCCAGCAGCCCCCAGCAGGGGAGTACTGAAGCTTTCTTT. Translating it yields CASSPQQGSTEAFF. The variable domain in full, completed from reference TRBV5-1 and TRBJ1-1, reads KAGVTQTPRYLIKTRGQQVTLSCSPISGHRSVSWYQQTPGQGLQFLFEYFSETQRNKGNFPGRFSGRQFSNSRSEMNVSTLELGDSALYLCASSPQQGSTEAFFGQGTRLTVV.

The gene calls are TRBV6-5 and TRBJ1-5, with 7 bases aligning to TRBD1. V gave up 5 bases and J gave up 5 bases; unmatched junction bases: 6. Germline V gene sequence: CDR1 MNHEY, CDR2 SVGAGI. The CDR3 totals 14 residues. This CDR3 is CASSGKGAYQPQHF. In nucleotides, the CDR3 is TGTGCCAGCAGTGGGAAGGGGGCTTATCAGCCCCAGCATTTT.

This clone was seen a handful of times. Other DNA variants within this sample encode the same CDR3. This rearrangement joins TRBV5-1 to TRBJ1-2, with D perhaps TRBD1 (6 bases). The CDR3 loop spans 13 amino acids. The V and J ends lost 4 bases and 3 bases respectively, with 10 bases between them. Germline assignment: CDR1 SGHRS and CDR2 YFSETQ. The chain's CDR3 is CASSVTGDYGYTF. CDR3 DNA sequence: TGCGCCAGCAGCGTGACAGGTGACTATGGCTACACCTTC.

The chain is built from TRBV25-1 and TRBJ2-3; D unclear. Germline CDR1 reads MGHDK; CDR2 reads SYGVNS. The CDR3 extends over 13 amino acids. V lost 5 bases to trimming and J lost 2 bases, with 8 bases between them. CDR3 DNA: TGTGCCAGCAGTTGGGCAACCACAGATACGCAGTATTTT. It translates to CASSWATTDTQYF.

CDR3 sequence (DNA): TGTGCCAGCAGTGAACTGAGGGTAAACGAGCAGTACTTC. Its translation: CASSELRVNEQYF. This chain uses TRBV6-1 with TRBJ2-7; perhaps TRBD2 as D (5 bases). Trimming took off 2 bases at V and 5 bases at J, with 10 bases between the two ends. CDR3 length: 13 amino acids. The germline V gene encodes CDR1 MNHNS and CDR2 SASEGT.

The V gene is TRBV9, the J gene TRBJ2-3; D call uncertain. Trimming cost V 0 bases and J 5 bases, with 10 bases left between them. This CDR3 has 14 residues. The V gene's germline CDR1 is SGDLS and CDR2 YYNGEE. CDR3 residues: CASSVGYGQDTQYF. CDR3 DNA sequence: TGTGCCAGCAGCGTAGGCTATGGTCAAGATACGCAGTATTTT.

The J gene is TRBJ2-1, the V gene TRBV13, with D uncertain. Per germline, CDR1 PRHDT and CDR2 FYEKMQ (reference sequence). Trimming took 7 bases from V and 5 from J, leaving 9 bases between them. The CDR3 totals 12 residues. CDR3 DNA: TGTGCCAGCAATTCCGGTAACAATGAGCAGTTCTTC. Protein product: CASNSGNNEQFF.

The chain has TRBV29-1 and TRBJ1-2; tentative D call: TRBD1 (5 bases). The CDR3 extends over 13 amino acids. The germline V gene encodes CDR1 SQVTM and CDR2 ANQGSEA. The V end lost 2 bases, the J end lost 5 bases, and 12 bases lay between the germline ends. CDR3 nucleotide sequence: TGCAGCGTTGAAAGACAGAGGAGATATGGCTACACCTTC. Encoded protein: CSVERQRRYGYTF.

The rearrangement links TRBV19 to TRBJ2-1; no definite D call. In germline, CDR1 is LNHDA, CDR2 SQIVND (reference sequence). V lost 3 bases and J 12 bases, leaving 18 bases between the germline ends. The CDR3 is 14 amino acids. As DNA, the CDR3 is TGTGCCAGTAGTATGTCCTTGACTTCTTTTGGGCAGTTCTTC. Translating it yields CASSMSLTSFGQFF.

This sequence joins TRBV5-1 and TRBJ2-1, with D possibly TRBD1 on 6 matching bases. V was clipped by 6 bases and J by 0 bases, with 10 bases between them. CDR3 length: 14 residues. Germline V gene lookup returns CDR1 SGHRS and CDR2 YFSETQ. CDR3 loop: CASNDRSSYNEQFF. The CDR3 DNA reads as TGCGCCAGCAACGACAGGAGCTCCTACAATGAGCAGTTCTTC.

The rearrangement links TRBV27 to TRBJ2-3; the D gene is possibly TRBD2 (6 bases). CDR1 and CDR2 (germline): MNHEY, SMNVEV (reference sequence). V was pared by 6 bases and J by 4 bases, with 23 bases between. The CDR3 consists of 17 residues. CDR3: CASRKVRASETADTQYF. DNA of the CDR3: TGTGCCAGCAGGAAAGTTAGAGCTAGCGAAACAGCAGATACGCAGTATTTT.

This clone has a single count. For the CDR3, the DNA is TGTGCCAGCACCGCATGGGGGGAAGCGAACACCGGGGAGCTGTTTTTT. This codes for CASTAWGEANTGELFF. This chain uses TRBV27 with TRBJ2-2; D perhaps matches TRBD2 (6 bases). Germline CDR1 is MNHEY and CDR2 is SMNVEV (reference sequence). The CDR3 totals 16 residues. V was clipped by 7 bases and J by 0 bases, with 15 bases between them.

This sequence joins TRBV10-3 and TRBJ2-1, with 7 positions matching TRBD1. Trimming removed 5 bases from V and 9 bases from J; junction bases left unmatched: 4. This CDR3 contains 12 residues. From germline, CDR1 is ENHRY and CDR2 SYGVKD. The CDR3 coding sequence is TGTGCCATCAGTCTACAGGGGAGTGAGCAGTTCTTC. Amino acids: CAISLQGSEQFF.

The V and J genes are TRBV30 and TRBJ2-2; 7 nucleotides agree with TRBD2. The CDR3 runs 15 residues. The V segment lost 0 bases and the J segment 8 bases; nucleotides outside the gene matches: 9. Germline CDR1 GTSNPN, CDR2 SVGIG (reference sequence). In nucleotides, the CDR3 is TGTGCCTGGAGTGTACTTCCGGGAGGAAAGGGGGAGCTGTTTTTT. As protein: CAWSVLPGGKGELFF. The whole variable domain, remainder taken from reference TRBV30 and TRBJ2-2, is SQTIHQWPATLVQPVGSPLSLECTVEGTSNPNLYWYRQAAGRGLQLLFYSVGIGQISSEVPQNLSASRPQDRQFILSSKKLLLSDSGFYLCAWSVLPGGKGELFFGEGSRLTVL.

This chain uses TRBV5-1 with TRBJ2-1; the match to TRBD1 covers 8 bases. The CDR3 contains 14 residues. Germline V gives CDR1 SGHRS, CDR2 YFSETQ. V was clipped by 5 bases and J by 8 bases; unmatched bases: 9. CDR3 sequence: CASRRQQGGYEQFF. DNA of the CDR3: TGCGCCAGCAGACGGCAACAGGGGGGATATGAGCAGTTCTTC.

In this sample, this clone turned up once. The chain combines TRBV6-1 with TRBJ1-1; D call uncertain. The CDR3 extends over 13 amino acids. Germline V CDR1 and CDR2: MNHNS, SASEGT. Trimming stripped 2 bases from V and 5 bases from J, with 9 bases between. The CDR3: CASSEIGRTEAFF. CDR3 DNA sequence: TGTGCCAGCAGTGAAATTGGGAGAACTGAAGCTTTCTTT.

The chain carries TRBV27 and TRBJ1-6; the match to TRBD1 covers 9 bases. Trimming took 4 bases from V and 7 from J; bases not matched to a gene: 5. CDR1 is MNHEY, CDR2 SMNVEV, per germline (reference sequence). This CDR3 comprises 15 residues. CDR3 coding DNA: TGTGCCAGCAGTTCCATGGGACAGGGAAATTCACCCCTCCACTTT. It yields the protein CASSSMGQGNSPLHF.